The 25 T cell receptor beta chains given below trace back to one sample, sequenced in a study of blood T cell repertoires in COVID-19. TCRdb's table, derived via immunoSEQ multiplex PCR, lists solely in-frame clones and lacks some. This sample has 280,000 or so clones, with about nine tenths found just once. Sequencing was carried out using peripheral blood. The receptors shown here come from a woman aged 55-69 years with acute or convalescent COVID-19.

This clone was picked up one time. In nucleotides, the CDR3 is TGTGCCAGCAGCCGAAGAGCGGGAGTTATCAATGAGCAGTTCTTC. This codes for CASSRRAGVINEQFF. V gene TRBV14 combines with J gene TRBJ2-1; 8 bases fit TRBD2. V shed 4 bases, J shed 6 bases, and the junction held 8 bases outside the gene matches. CDR1 is SGHDN and CDR2 is FVKESK in the germline V gene. The CDR3 runs 15 residues.

This clone showed up just once. The J gene is TRBJ2-7, the V gene TRBV28, with TRBD1 identical over 9 bases. The germline V gene has CDR1 MDHEN and CDR2 SYDVKM. The CDR3 loop spans 15 amino acids. After removal of 7 bases from V and 3 bases from J, the junction contained 10 bases not matched to a gene. CDR3 in DNA: TGTGCCAGCACCCCGGACAGGGGTTTCCTCTACGAGCAGTACTTC. This encodes CASTPDRGFLYEQYF. The full variable domain, in which reference TRBV28 and TRBJ2-7 provide the parts outside the CDR3, is DVKVTQSSRYLVKRTGEKVFLECVQDMDHENMFWYRQDPGLGLRLIYFSYDVKMKEKGDIPEGYSVSREKKERFSLILESASTNQTSMYLCASTPDRGFLYEQYFGPGTRLTVT.

The chain links TRBV18 to TRBJ1-4; possibly TRBD1 for D (6 bases). This CDR3 has 14 amino acids. Germline assignment: CDR1 KGHSH and CDR2 LQKENI. Trimming cost V 0 bases and J 7 bases, with 9 bases left between them. The CDR3 loop reads CASSPPGAGEKLFF. CDR3 bases: TGTGCCAGCTCACCACCGGGGGCCGGTGAAAAACTGTTTTTT.

This chain connects TRBV28 to TRBJ2-7, with unresolved D. The V end lost 5 bases, the J end lost 0 bases, and 11 bases lay between the germline ends. CDR1 and CDR2 from the germline V gene are MDHEN and SYDVKM. The CDR3 spans 14 residues. As DNA, the CDR3 is TGTGCCAGCAGTCCCGACTTAAGCTCCTACGAGCAGTACTTC. As protein: CASSPDLSSYEQYF.

The chain combines TRBV10-3 with TRBJ1-6; weak D call: TRBD1 (6 bases). The CDR3 spans 17 residues. The germline V gene encodes CDR1 ENHRY and CDR2 SYGVKD. Trimming pared 4 bases from V and 5 bases from J, leaving 18 bases between. CDR3 sequence reads: CAISGIYTGLDNSPLHF. The CDR3 DNA is TGTGCCATCAGTGGCATTTACACAGGGTTGGATAATTCACCCCTCCACTTT.

This chain uses TRBV15 with TRBJ1-5; perhaps TRBD1 as D (6 bases). The CDR3 spans 16 residues. The germline CDR1 and CDR2 sequences are LNHNV and YYDKDF (reference sequence). With 3 bases removed from V and 3 bases from J, the gap between germline ends came to 15 bases. The CDR3, as DNA: TGTGCCACCAGCAGGACCCAGGGGTCCCCCAATCAGCCCCAGCATTTT. It yields the protein CATSRTQGSPNQPQHF.

The chain employs TRBV7-2 and TRBJ1-2; 7 bases line up with TRBD1. Germline trimming cut 4 bases from V and 6 bases from J; bases unmatched to any gene: 8. The V gene's germline CDR1 is SGHTA and CDR2 FQGNSA. The CDR3 sequence is 14 residues long. CDR3 protein: CASSSPTGMNGYTF. In nucleotides, the CDR3 is TGTGCCAGCAGCTCCCCGACAGGGATGAATGGCTACACCTTC.

This chain uses TRBV28 with TRBJ2-2; weak D call: TRBD1 (6 bases). The germline CDR1 and CDR2 sequences are MDHEN and SYDVKM. The CDR3 covers 14 residues. Trimming cost V 10 bases and J 4 bases, with 16 bases left between them. This CDR3 reads CATWTVFGTGELFF. The DNA for the CDR3 is TGTGCCACCTGGACAGTCTTCGGCACCGGGGAGCTGTTTTTT.

J is TRBJ1-2 and V is TRBV5-1, with TRBD1 as a possible D gene (6 bases). Germline loops: CDR1 SGHRS, CDR2 YFSETQ. The CDR3 sequence is 16 residues long. V was clipped by 0 bases and J by 1 base, with 13 bases between them. The DNA of the CDR3 is TGCGCCAGCAGCTTGGATGGAGGACAGAGTAACTATGGCTACACCTTC. Protein: CASSLDGGQSNYGYTF.

This chain joins TRBV6-5 and TRBJ1-1; TRBD1 is a possible D gene (6 bases). V lost 6 bases and J 5 bases, leaving 19 bases between the germline ends. Per the germline V gene, CDR1 is MNHEY and CDR2 is SVGAGI. CDR3 length: 15 amino acids. CDR3 nucleotide sequence: TGTGCCAGCAGGGGGGGGGCAACCCTGGAGACTGAAGCTTTCTTT. Its translation: CASRGGATLETEAFF.

V is TRBV7-2 and J is TRBJ2-2, with D possibly matching TRBD1 (6 bases). The length of the CDR3 is 16 residues. Trimming cost V 3 bases and J 5 bases, with 16 bases left between them. From germline, CDR1 is SGHTA and CDR2 FQGNSA. The CDR3 protein is CASSLNGGWGTGELFF. In nucleotides, the CDR3 is TGTGCCAGCAGCTTGAATGGGGGCTGGGGGACCGGGGAGCTGTTTTTT.

The chain has TRBV7-9 and TRBJ1-2; maybe TRBD1 (6 bases). In germline, CDR1 is SEHNR, CDR2 FQNEAQ (reference sequence). This CDR3 region has 15 residues. Deletions cut 1 base from V and 3 bases from J, with 12 bases between. The chain's CDR3 is CASSLVGDIHYGYTF. Here the CDR3 DNA reads TGTGCCAGCAGCTTAGTCGGGGACATACACTATGGCTACACCTTC.

V and J are TRBV10-3 and TRBJ1-4; D ambiguous. This CDR3 has 16 residues. Germline V gene data show CDR1 as ENHRY and CDR2 as SYGVKD. V dropped 4 bases and J dropped 1 base, with 13 bases sitting between them. The CDR3 nucleotides are TGTGCCATCAGTGTAGCGTATTCAGGAACTAATGAAAAACTGTTTTTT. Translated: CAISVAYSGTNEKLFF.

The rearrangement uses TRBV9 and TRBJ2-3, with TRBD1 matching over 9 bases. Germline values: CDR1 SGDLS, CDR2 YYNGEE. V lost 5 bases and J lost 4; bases outside the gene matches: 11. The CDR3 runs to 16 residues. CDR3 in amino acids: CASSDRAGTGSDTQYF. The CDR3 DNA reads TGTGCCAGCAGTGACAGGGCAGGGACAGGGTCAGATACGCAGTATTTT.

This chain links TRBV7-3 with TRBJ1-6; 7 bases map to TRBD1. Unmatched junction bases numbered 8, after V lost 5 bases and J lost 7 bases. This CDR3 is built from 15 residues. The V gene's germline CDR1 is SGHTA and CDR2 FQGTGA. The CDR3 nucleotides are TGTGCCAGCAGCCAACAGGGGCGAGGGAATTCACCCCTCCACTTT. Translated, it gives CASSQQGRGNSPLHF. The full variable domain, completed using reference TRBV7-3 and TRBJ1-6, is GAGVSQTPSNKVTEKGKYVELRCDPISGHTALYWYRQSLGQGPEFLIYFQGTGAADDSGLPNDRFFAVRPEGSVSTLKIQRTERGDSAVYLCASSQQGRGNSPLHFGNGTRLTVT.

The V and J genes are TRBV28 and TRBJ1-5, with TRBD1 identical over 8 bases. J lost 7 bases, V lost 6 bases, and 8 bases had no gene match. The CDR3 runs to 14 residues. Germline V gene data show CDR1 as MDHEN and CDR2 as SYDVKM. CDR3 DNA sequence: TGTGCCAGCAGCCCCGACAGGGGACTCCAGCCCCAGCATTTT. Protein sequence: CASSPDRGLQPQHF.

As regards this clone: The junction departs from germline at one end; a sequencing error may be responsible. The chain joins TRBV4-3 to TRBJ2-1; maybe TRBD2 (6 bases). The length of the CDR3 is 17 residues. The germline gives CDR1 LGHNA, CDR2 YSLEER. The CDR3 spells CASSQDRYGSSYNGQFF. The CDR3 bases are TGCGCCAGCAGCCAAGATCGGTACGGGAGCTCCTACAATGGGCAGTTCTTC.

The CDR3 is CASRNRGAYEQYF. DNA of the CDR3: TGTGCCAGCAGAAACAGGGGGGCCTACGAGCAGTACTTC. The chain carries TRBV28 and TRBJ2-7; 8 nucleotides agree with TRBD1. This CDR3 is built from 13 residues. V shed 6 bases, J shed 2 bases, and the junction held 3 bases outside the gene matches. The germline V gene encodes CDR1 MDHEN and CDR2 SYDVKM.

CDR3 DNA: TGTGCCAGCAGTACAAGAGAGACCCAGTACTTC. Protein product: CASSTRETQYF. V gene TRBV6-2 or TRBV6-3 combines with J gene TRBJ2-5; D uncertain. With 5 bases removed from V and 4 bases from J, the gap between germline ends came to 5 bases. The length of the CDR3 is 11 residues. From germline, CDR1 is MNHEY and CDR2 SVGEGT.

The chain employs TRBV7-9 and TRBJ2-5; 8 bases fit TRBD1. Germline lookup yields CDR1 SEHNR and CDR2 FQNEAQ (reference sequence). CDR3 size: 15 residues. The ends lost 4 bases at V and 1 base at J; junction bases unmatched: 5. The CDR3 sequence: CASSYPTGVQETQYF. The DNA of the CDR3 is TGTGCCAGCAGCTACCCGACAGGGGTCCAAGAGACCCAGTACTTC.

This chain connects TRBV7-8 to TRBJ2-2, with 9 nucleotides matching TRBD2. Germline V gene data show CDR1 as SGHVS and CDR2 as FQNEAQ. The CDR3 spans 19 residues. V dropped 4 bases and J dropped 0; count of bases not matched to a gene: 12. CDR3: CASSSSRVAGVPNTGELFF. The CDR3 DNA is TGTGCCAGCAGCTCGTCGAGGGTAGCGGGGGTACCGAACACCGGGGAGCTGTTTTTT.

The chain couples TRBV28 to TRBJ2-2, with D unclear. Per germline, CDR1 MDHEN and CDR2 SYDVKM. V lost 2 bases to trimming and J lost 2 bases, with 12 bases between them. The CDR3 has 16 residues. CDR3 amino acids: CASSLSVVINTGELFF. CDR3 DNA: TGTGCCAGCAGTTTAAGTGTAGTGATAAACACCGGGGAGCTGTTTTTT.

This clone showed up just once. V gene TRBV29-1 combines with J gene TRBJ2-3; D call uncertain. The CDR3 runs 13 residues. The germline CDR1 and CDR2 sequences are SQVTM and ANQGSEA. V lost 4 bases and J lost 1, with 9 bases in between. CDR3 bases: TGCAGCGTTGCCACGAGCGGCACAGATACGCAGTATTTT. Amino acids: CSVATSGTDTQYF.

V gene TRBV7-8 combines with J gene TRBJ2-3; D possibly corresponds to TRBD1 (6 bases). The CDR3 consists of 13 residues. The ends were cut back, 5 bases at V and 5 bases at J, with 11 bases in the middle. Germline CDR1 SGHVS, CDR2 FQNEAQ. The CDR3 DNA reads TGTGCCAGCAGCCTCCCGACAGGAGATACGCAGTATTTT. This sequence encodes CASSLPTGDTQYF.

This chain joins TRBV5-1 and TRBJ2-3, with 7 bases lining up with TRBD2. J gave up 5 bases and V 3 bases, and 3 bases lay outside the gene matches. The CDR3 is made up of 13 amino acids. Germline CDR1 reads SGHRS; CDR2 reads YFSETQ. The DNA for the CDR3 is TGCGCCAGCAGCTGGACGGGAGGAGATACGCAGTATTTT. Its translation is CASSWTGGDTQYF. Together with reference TRBV5-1 and TRBJ2-3, the CDR3 gives the full variable domain: KAGVTQTPRYLIKTRGQQVTLSCSPISGHRSVSWYQQTPGQGLQFLFEYFSETQRNKGNFPGRFSGRQFSNSRSEMNVSTLELGDSALYLCASSWTGGDTQYFGPGTRLTVL.